This T cell receptor beta chain was identified in a study of cytotoxic CD8 clonotypes in ibrutinib-treated CLL. Here immunoSEQ multiplex PCR was the method, and the copy in TCRdb shows in-frame clones only, minus some. The sample contains under 9,500 clones, roughly 71% of which appear only once. Trimming cost V 5 bases and J 2 bases, with 10 bases left between them. The CDR3 extends over 13 amino acids. CDR1 is MDHEN and CDR2 is SYDVKM in the germline V gene. This receptor was identified in a human donor with chronic lymphocytic leukemia. This chain links TRBV28 with TRBJ2-7, with no clear D. This material consisted of PBMCs, taken before ibrutinib treatment. The CDR3 is CASSPTLTYEQYF. CDR3 DNA: TGTGCCAGCAGTCCCACCCTAACCTACGAGCAGTACTTC.